These 15 T cell receptor beta chains were all obtained from the same sample, sequenced in a study of blood T cell repertoires in COVID-19. Repertoires were generated with immunoSEQ multiplex PCR, while TCRdb's copy carries only in-frame clones and drops some. The sample lists fewer than 200,000 clones; less than 90% were seen once. Sequences were obtained from peripheral blood. The receptors were sampled from a woman between 70 and 85 years old with COVID-19, enrolled during active disease.

V usage is TRBV6-5 and J usage is TRBJ1-3, with TRBD1 matching 8 bases. Germline CDR1 is MNHEY and CDR2 is SVGAGI. V gave up 6 bases and J gave up 5 bases; unmatched junction bases: 9. This CDR3 is 15 amino acids long. The CDR3 protein is CASRVNRGDRNTIYF. The CDR3 DNA reads as TGTGCCAGCAGGGTAAACAGGGGGGACCGAAACACCATATATTTT.

The chain employs TRBV7-9 and TRBJ1-3; D is perhaps TRBD1 (6 bases). V was cut by 2 bases and J by 4 bases, with 12 bases left in between. The CDR3 runs 15 residues. The V gene's germline CDR1 is SEHNR and CDR2 FQNEAQ (reference sequence). The CDR3 bases are TGTGCCAGCAGCTTACGGACAGAGAGAGGAAACACCATATATTTT. This encodes CASSLRTERGNTIYF.

The rearrangement joins TRBV5-1 to TRBJ1-4, with D uncertain. The CDR3 loop spans 16 amino acids. CDR1 is SGHRS, CDR2 YFSETQ, per germline. Trimming cost V 4 bases and J 3 bases, with 16 bases left between them. CDR3: CASSPRSVTANEKLFF. The CDR3 DNA is TGCGCCAGCAGCCCTAGGAGTGTTACCGCTAATGAAAAACTGTTTTTT.

CDR3 sequence (DNA): TGTGCCAGCAGCTTGCCCGGGAGAAGATACACAGATACGCAGTATTTT. Amino acid sequence: CASSLPGRRYTDTQYF. V is TRBV5-4 and J is TRBJ2-3; tentatively, D is TRBD2 (6 bases). Trimming took off 1 base at V and 2 bases at J, with 14 bases between the two ends. This CDR3 contains 16 residues. Germline V lookup: CDR1 SGHNT, CDR2 YYREEE (reference sequence). Full variable domain (rest looked up from reference TRBV5-4 and TRBJ2-3): ETGVTQSPTHLIKTRGQQVTLRCSSQSGHNTVSWYQQALGQGPQFIFQYYREEENGRGNFPPRFSGLQFPNYSSELNVNALELDDSALYLCASSLPGRRYTDTQYFGPGTRLTVL.

The CDR3 reads CSVGSLAGYNEQFF. DNA for the CDR3: TGCAGCGTTGGGAGTCTAGCGGGGTACAATGAGCAGTTCTTC. The chain is built from TRBV29-1 and TRBJ2-1, with TRBD2 identical over 9 bases. The length of the CDR3 is 14 residues. The trim removed 4 bases at V and 4 bases at J, leaving 5 bases unmatched. In germline, CDR1 is SQVTM, CDR2 ANQGSEA.

This chain joins TRBV3-1 (or the pseudogene TRBV3-2) and TRBJ2-7, with D tentatively TRBD2 (6 bases). The CDR3 sequence is 14 residues long. Germline CDR1 LGHDT, CDR2 YNNKEL (reference sequence). V lost 1 base and J lost 2, with 9 bases in between. CDR3 bases: TGTGCCAGCAGCCAAGCGGGACTCCCCTACGAGCAGTACTTC. Protein sequence: CASSQAGLPYEQYF.

The chain couples TRBV6-1 to TRBJ1-5; D gene uncertain. CDR3 length: 14 residues. CDR1 is MNHNS and CDR2 is SASEGT in the germline V gene. V lost 0 bases, J lost 7 bases, and 10 bases lay in between. This CDR3 reads CASSEALRRQPQHF. DNA for the CDR3: TGTGCCAGCAGTGAAGCGCTTCGGAGACAGCCCCAGCATTTT.

The rearrangement joins TRBV18 to TRBJ1-1; D gene ambiguous. The V gene lost 4 bases and the J gene lost 2 bases, with 8 bases spanning the gap. This CDR3 comprises 13 residues. Germline V CDR1 and CDR2: KGHSH, LQKENI. The CDR3 loop is CASSLGSNTEAFF. The CDR3 DNA sequence: TGTGCCAGCTCACTGGGGAGTAACACTGAAGCTTTCTTT.

This chain links TRBV14 with TRBJ1-1, with D possibly matching TRBD1 (6 bases). CDR1 is SGHDN, CDR2 FVKESK, per germline. The CDR3 extends over 13 amino acids. Trimming removed 2 bases from V and 9 bases from J, with 13 bases in between. CDR3 nucleotide sequence: TGTGCCAGCAGCCAATCAGGGGTCTTCCAAGCTTTCTTT. This encodes CASSQSGVFQAFF.

The chain employs TRBV7-6 and TRBJ1-4, with unresolved D. Trimming shortened V by 0 bases and J by 3 bases, and 11 bases separated the two germline ends. There are 16 residues in the CDR3. CDR1 is SGHVS, CDR2 FNYEAQ, per germline. This CDR3 reads CASSLAGGRPNEKLFF. CDR3 DNA: TGTGCCAGCAGCTTAGCCGGCGGGAGGCCTAATGAAAAACTGTTTTTT.

This clone was seen once. V and J are TRBV5-6 and TRBJ1-2; D remains unclear. This CDR3 spans 15 amino acids. Germline CDR1 and CDR2: SGHDT and YYEEEE. Trimming took off 2 bases at V and 8 bases at J, with 19 bases between the two ends. CDR3 residues: CASSLTEAHSGGYTF. The CDR3 DNA follows: TGTGCCAGCAGCTTAACAGAGGCACACTCGGGGGGCTACACCTTC.

CDR3: CASSPQGKDGYTF. CDR3 coding DNA: TGTGCCAGCAGTCCACAGGGTAAGGATGGCTACACCTTC. The chain joins TRBV28 to TRBJ1-2, with a weak D call TRBD1 (6 bases). V dropped 5 bases and J dropped 6 bases, with 13 bases sitting between them. The CDR3 contains 13 residues. The V gene's germline CDR1 is MDHEN and CDR2 SYDVKM.

This chain links TRBV7-3 with TRBJ2-3; unclear D gene. The germline V gene has CDR1 SGHTA and CDR2 FQGTGA. The CDR3 has 12 residues. Trimming stripped 2 bases from V and 4 bases from J, with 4 bases between. CDR3 nucleotide sequence: TGTGCCAGCAGCTTAGAGGCAGATACGCAGTATTTT. This sequence encodes CASSLEADTQYF.

V usage is TRBV4-3 and J usage is TRBJ1-2; no definite D call. Germline assignment: CDR1 LGHNA and CDR2 YSLEER. The germline V and J ends were trimmed by 0 bases and 1 base, with 6 bases remaining between them. The CDR3 runs 14 residues. The DNA of the CDR3 is TGCGCCAGCAGCCAAGATTCCCGTAACTATGGCTACACCTTC. It codes for CASSQDSRNYGYTF.

This chain joins TRBV19 and TRBJ1-5; TRBD1 agrees at 8 bases. This CDR3 contains 16 residues. V was clipped by 5 bases and J by 0 bases; unmatched bases: 6. The V gene's germline CDR1 is LNHDA and CDR2 SQIVND (reference sequence). The CDR3 loop is CASSYDRGPSNQPQHF. In DNA form, the CDR3 reads TGTGCCAGTAGTTACGACAGGGGACCTAGCAATCAGCCCCAGCATTTT. Full variable domain (rest looked up from reference TRBV19 and TRBJ1-5): DGGITQSPKYLFRKEGQNVTLSCEQNLNHDAMYWYRQDPGQGLRLIYYSQIVNDFQKGDIAEGYSVSREKKESFPLTVTSAQKNPTAFYLCASSYDRGPSNQPQHFGDGTRLSIL.